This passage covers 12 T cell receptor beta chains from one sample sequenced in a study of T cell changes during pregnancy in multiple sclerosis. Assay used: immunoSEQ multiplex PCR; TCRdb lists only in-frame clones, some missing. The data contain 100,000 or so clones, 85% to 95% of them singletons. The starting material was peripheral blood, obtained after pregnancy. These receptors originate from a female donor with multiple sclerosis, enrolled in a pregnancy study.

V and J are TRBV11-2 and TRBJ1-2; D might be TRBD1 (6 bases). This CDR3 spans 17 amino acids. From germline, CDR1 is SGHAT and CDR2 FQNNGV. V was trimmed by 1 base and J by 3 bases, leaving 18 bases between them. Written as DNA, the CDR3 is TGTGCCAGCAGCTTAGCAGTGGGGGCAGGGGTCGACTATGGCTACACCTTC. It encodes CASSLAVGAGVDYGYTF.

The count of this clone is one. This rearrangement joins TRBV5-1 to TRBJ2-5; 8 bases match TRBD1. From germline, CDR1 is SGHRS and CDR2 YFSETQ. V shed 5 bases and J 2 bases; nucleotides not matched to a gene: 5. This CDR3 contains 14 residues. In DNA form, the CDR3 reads TGCGCCAGCAGTCCGACAGGGGCACAAGAGACCCAGTACTTC. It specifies CASSPTGAQETQYF.

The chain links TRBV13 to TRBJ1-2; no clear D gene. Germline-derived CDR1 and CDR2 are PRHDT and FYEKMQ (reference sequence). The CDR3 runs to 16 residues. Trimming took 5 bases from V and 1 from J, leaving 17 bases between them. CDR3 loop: CASSGADSLNNYGYTF. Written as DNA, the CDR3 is TGTGCCAGCAGCGGAGCGGACTCACTAAATAACTATGGCTACACCTTC.

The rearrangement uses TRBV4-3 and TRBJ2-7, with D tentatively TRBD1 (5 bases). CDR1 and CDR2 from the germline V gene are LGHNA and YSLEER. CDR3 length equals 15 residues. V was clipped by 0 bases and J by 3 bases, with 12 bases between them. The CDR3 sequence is CASSQDGAVIYEQYF. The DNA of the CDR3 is TGCGCCAGCAGCCAAGATGGGGCGGTGATCTACGAGCAGTACTTC.

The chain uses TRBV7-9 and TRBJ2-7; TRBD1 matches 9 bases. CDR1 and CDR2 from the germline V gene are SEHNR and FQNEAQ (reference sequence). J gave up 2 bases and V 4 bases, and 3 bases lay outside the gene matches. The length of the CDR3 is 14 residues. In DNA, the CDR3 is TGTGCCAGCAGCTATCGACAGGGGGCCTACGAGCAGTACTTC. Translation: CASSYRQGAYEQYF. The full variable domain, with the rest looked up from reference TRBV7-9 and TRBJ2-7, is DTGVSQNPRHKITKRGQNVTFRCDPISEHNRLYWYRQTLGQGPEFLTYFQNEAQLEKSRLLSDRFSAERPKGSFSTLEIQRTEQGDSAMYLCASSYRQGAYEQYFGPGTRLTVT.

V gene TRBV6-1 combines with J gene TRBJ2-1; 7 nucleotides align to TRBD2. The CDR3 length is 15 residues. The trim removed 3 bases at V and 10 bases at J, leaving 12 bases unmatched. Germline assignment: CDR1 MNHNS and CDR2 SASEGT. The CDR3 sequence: CASSDMRGSAREQFF. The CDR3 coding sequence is TGTGCCAGCAGTGACATGCGCGGGAGTGCCAGGGAGCAGTTCTTC.

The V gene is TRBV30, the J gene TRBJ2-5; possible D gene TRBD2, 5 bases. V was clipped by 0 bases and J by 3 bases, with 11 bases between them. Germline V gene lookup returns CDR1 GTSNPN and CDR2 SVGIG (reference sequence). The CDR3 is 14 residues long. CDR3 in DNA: TGTGCCTGGAGTGTACTAGGAGCGGAAGAGACCCAGTACTTC. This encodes CAWSVLGAEETQYF.

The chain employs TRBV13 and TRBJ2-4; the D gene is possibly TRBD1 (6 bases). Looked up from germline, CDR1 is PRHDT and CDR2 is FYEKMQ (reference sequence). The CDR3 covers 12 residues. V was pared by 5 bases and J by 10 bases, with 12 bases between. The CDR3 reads CASSVDRRIQYF. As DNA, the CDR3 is TGTGCCAGCAGCGTCGACAGGAGAATTCAGTACTTC.

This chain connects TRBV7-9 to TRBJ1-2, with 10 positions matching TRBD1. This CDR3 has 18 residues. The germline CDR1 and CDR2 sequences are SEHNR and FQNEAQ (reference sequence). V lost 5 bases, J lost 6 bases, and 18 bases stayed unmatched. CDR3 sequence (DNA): TGTGCCAGCAGCCACGCCGGGACAGGGGTTGGCTGGCGGAATGGCTACACCTTC. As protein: CASSHAGTGVGWRNGYTF. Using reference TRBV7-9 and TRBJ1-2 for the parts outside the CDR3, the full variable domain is DTGVSQNPRHKITKRGQNVTFRCDPISEHNRLYWYRQTLGQGPEFLTYFQNEAQLEKSRLLSDRFSAERPKGSFSTLEIQRTEQGDSAMYLCASSHAGTGVGWRNGYTFGSGTRLTVV.

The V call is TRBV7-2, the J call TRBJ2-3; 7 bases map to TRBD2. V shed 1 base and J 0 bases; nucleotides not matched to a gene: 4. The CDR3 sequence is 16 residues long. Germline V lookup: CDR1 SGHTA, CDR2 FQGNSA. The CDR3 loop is CASSLEGGRSTDTQYF. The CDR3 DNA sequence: TGTGCCAGCAGCTTAGAGGGCGGGAGAAGCACAGATACGCAGTATTTT.

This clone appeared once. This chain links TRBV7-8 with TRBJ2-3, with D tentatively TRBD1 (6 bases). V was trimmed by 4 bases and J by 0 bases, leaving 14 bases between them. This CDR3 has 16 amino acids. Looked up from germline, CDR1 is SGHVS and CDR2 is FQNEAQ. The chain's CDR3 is CASSSRGGTSTDTQYF. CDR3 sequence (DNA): TGTGCCAGCAGCTCACGAGGGGGAACTAGCACAGATACGCAGTATTTT.

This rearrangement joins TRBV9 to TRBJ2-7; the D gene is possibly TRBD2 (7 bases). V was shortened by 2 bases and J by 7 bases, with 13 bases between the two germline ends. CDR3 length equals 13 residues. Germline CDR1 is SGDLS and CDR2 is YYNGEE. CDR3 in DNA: TGTGCCAGCAGCGTGGGGGGGCGGGGGGAGCAGTACTTC. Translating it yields CASSVGGRGEQYF.